This T cell receptor beta chain was retrieved from a study of T-cell memory formation after mild COVID-19. On the study more broadly: Across donors, TCR clusters were largely donor specific.

TCR alpha and TCR beta cDNA libraries carrying sample barcodes and UMIs came from 5'RACE with constant-segment primers. A single record per CDR3 protein comes from TCRdb applying MiXCR to the 5' RACE reads. This table has about 57,000 distinct CDR3 sequences, more than 9% appearing once. Regarding the study as a whole: The pre-infection memory compartment contained some responding clones, suggesting cross-reactive memory joined. Mainly CM and EM harbored the contracting CD4+ clones; mainly EMRA harbored the CD8+ ones.

Concerning this clonotype itself: Its specificity is unknown.

The material sequenced was PBMCs or a T cell subset sorted from them (not recorded which). This TCR came from a man aged 18-30 years who had mild COVID-19 (a few samples of this study predate the infection). Cell type and time point are not known.

This CDR3 reads CASSLGVSHTTDTQYF. CDR3 in DNA: TGTGCCAGCAGCTTAGGGGTTTCGCACACCACAGATACGCAGTATTTT. This rearrangement joins TRBV11-3 to TRBJ2-3, with D unresolved. V was cut by 1 base and J by 2 bases, with 13 bases left in between. Per the germline V gene, CDR1 is SGHNT and CDR2 is YENEEA. The CDR3 has 16 residues.